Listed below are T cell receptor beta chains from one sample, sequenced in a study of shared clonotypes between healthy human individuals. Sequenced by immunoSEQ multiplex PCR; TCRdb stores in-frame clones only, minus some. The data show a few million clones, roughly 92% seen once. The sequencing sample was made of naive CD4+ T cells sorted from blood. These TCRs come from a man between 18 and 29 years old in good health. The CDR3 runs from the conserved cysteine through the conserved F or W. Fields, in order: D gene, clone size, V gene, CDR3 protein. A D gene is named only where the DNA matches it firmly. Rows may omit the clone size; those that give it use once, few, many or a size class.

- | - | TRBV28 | CASSSGLDTEAFF
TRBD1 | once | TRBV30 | CAYSGTAVYEQYF
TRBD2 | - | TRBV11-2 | CASSPLSPQGGTDTQYF
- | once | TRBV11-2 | CASSQTGAAGELFF
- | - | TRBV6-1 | CASRLEGGGNEKLFF
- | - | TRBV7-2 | CASSLDGNPHEKLFF
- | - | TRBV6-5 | CASSYSGVGTGELFF
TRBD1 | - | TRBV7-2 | CASIEDRGRTEAFF
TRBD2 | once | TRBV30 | CAWSQREREQYF
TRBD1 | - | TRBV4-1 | CASSRRSETGQNNYGYTF
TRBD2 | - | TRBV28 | CASSLGGGAVEETQYF
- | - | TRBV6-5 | CASRTDLYGYTF